This entry is about one T cell receptor beta chain. Its target is unknown. The data belong to a study of cytomegalovirus exposure and HLA in healthy donors. Broader study findings: Trimming of TCR beta V- and J-genes showed a link, identified in a later analysis, to a missense DCLRE1C variant. Among immune exposure information, only CMV serostatus was available.

The CDR3 has 15 residues. The V gene's germline CDR1 is GTSNPN and CDR2 SVGIG (reference sequence). Trimming removed 0 bases from V and 2 bases from J, with 14 bases in between. The study ran its PCR with 60 Vbeta and 13 Jbeta primers. Sequencing used immunoSEQ multiplex PCR; TCRdb keeps in-frame clones, though not all of them. The sample gives 150,000 to 200,000 clones, around 85% of which show up once; less than 2% is in the top ten. The source is a man aged 18 to 30 in good health and CMV-seronegative. Specimen: PBMCs. The rearrangement links TRBV30 to TRBJ2-7; D gene unclear. CDR3 region: CAWSVRYDLTYEQYF. In nucleotides, the CDR3 is TGTGCCTGGAGTGTCCGTTACGACTTGACCTACGAGCAGTACTTC. The complete variable domain, with remaining parts taken from reference TRBV30 and TRBJ2-7, reads SQTIHQWPATLVQPVGSPLSLECTVEGTSNPNLYWYRQAAGRGLQLLFYSVGIGQISSEVPQNLSASRPQDRQFILSSKKLLLSDSGFYLCAWSVRYDLTYEQYFGPGTRLTVT.